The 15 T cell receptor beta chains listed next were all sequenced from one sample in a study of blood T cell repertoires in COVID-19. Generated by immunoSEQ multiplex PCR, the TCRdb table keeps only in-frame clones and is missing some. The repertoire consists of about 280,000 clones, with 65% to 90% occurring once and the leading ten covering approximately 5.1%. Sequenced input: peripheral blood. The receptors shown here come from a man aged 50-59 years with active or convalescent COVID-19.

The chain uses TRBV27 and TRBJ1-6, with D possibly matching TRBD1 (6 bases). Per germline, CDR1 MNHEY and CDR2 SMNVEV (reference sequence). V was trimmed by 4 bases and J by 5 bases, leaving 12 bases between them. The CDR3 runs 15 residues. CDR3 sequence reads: CASSYLQGNNSPLHF. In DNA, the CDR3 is TGTGCCAGCAGTTACCTACAGGGAAATAATTCACCCCTCCACTTT.

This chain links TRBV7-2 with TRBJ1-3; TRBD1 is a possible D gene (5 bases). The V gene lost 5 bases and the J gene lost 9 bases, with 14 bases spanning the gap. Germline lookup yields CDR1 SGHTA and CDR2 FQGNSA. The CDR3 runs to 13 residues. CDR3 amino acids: CASSRSVQATIYF. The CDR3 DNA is TGTGCCAGCAGCCGAAGTGTACAGGCCACCATATATTTT.

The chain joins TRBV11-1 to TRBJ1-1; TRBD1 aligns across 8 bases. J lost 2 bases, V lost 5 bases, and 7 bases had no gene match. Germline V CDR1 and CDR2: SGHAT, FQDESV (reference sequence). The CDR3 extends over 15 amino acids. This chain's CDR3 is CASSPRGQANTEAFF. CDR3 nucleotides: TGTGCCAGCAGCCCGAGGGGACAGGCAAACACTGAAGCTTTCTTT.

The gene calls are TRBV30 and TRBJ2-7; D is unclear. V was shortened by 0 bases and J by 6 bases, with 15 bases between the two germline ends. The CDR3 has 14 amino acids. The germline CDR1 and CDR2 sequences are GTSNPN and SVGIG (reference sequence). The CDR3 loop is CAWSVPVQVSEQYF. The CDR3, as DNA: TGTGCCTGGAGTGTCCCCGTGCAGGTGAGCGAGCAGTACTTC.

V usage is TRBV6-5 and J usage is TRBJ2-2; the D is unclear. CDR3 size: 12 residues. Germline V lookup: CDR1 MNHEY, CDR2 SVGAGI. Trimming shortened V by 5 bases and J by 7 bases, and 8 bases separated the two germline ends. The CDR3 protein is CASSPHGGELFF. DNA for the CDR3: TGTGCCAGCAGTCCTCACGGCGGGGAGCTGTTTTTT.

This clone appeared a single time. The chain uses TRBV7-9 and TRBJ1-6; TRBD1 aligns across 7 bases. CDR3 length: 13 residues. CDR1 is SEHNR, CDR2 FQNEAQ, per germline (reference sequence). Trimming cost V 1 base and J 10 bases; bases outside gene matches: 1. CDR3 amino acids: CASSLEGQSPLHF. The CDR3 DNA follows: TGTGCCAGCAGCTTAGAGGGACAGTCACCCCTCCACTTT.

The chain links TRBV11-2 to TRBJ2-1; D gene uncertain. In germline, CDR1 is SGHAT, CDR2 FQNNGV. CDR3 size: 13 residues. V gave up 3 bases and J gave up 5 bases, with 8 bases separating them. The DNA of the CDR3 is TGTGCCAGCAGCTTCGAGGTGAACAATGAGCAGTTCTTC. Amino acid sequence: CASSFEVNNEQFF.

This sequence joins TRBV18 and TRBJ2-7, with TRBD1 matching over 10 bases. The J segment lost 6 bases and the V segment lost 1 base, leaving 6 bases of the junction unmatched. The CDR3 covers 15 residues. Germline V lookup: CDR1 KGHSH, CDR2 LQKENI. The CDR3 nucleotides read TGTGCCAGCTCACCACGCCGGGACAGGGGTTTCGAGCAGTACTTC. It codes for CASSPRRDRGFEQYF.

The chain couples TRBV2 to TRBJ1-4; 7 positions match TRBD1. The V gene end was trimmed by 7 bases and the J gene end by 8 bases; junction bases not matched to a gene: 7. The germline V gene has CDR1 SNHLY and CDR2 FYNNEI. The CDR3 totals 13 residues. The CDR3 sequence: CASNGRGEEKLFF. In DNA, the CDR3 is TGTGCCAGCAACGGCAGGGGGGAAGAAAAACTGTTTTTT.

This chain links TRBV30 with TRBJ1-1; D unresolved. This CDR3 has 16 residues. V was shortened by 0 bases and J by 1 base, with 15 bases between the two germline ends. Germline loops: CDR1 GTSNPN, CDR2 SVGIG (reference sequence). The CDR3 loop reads CAWSVRRPGRNTEAFF. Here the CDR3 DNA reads TGTGCCTGGAGTGTACGAAGGCCGGGGAGGAACACTGAAGCTTTCTTT.

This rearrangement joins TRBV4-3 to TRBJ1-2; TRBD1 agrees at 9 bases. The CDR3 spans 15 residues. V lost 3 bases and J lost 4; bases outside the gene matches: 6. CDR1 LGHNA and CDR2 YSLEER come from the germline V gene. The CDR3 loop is CASSHQQGAGYGYTF. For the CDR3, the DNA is TGCGCCAGCAGCCACCAACAGGGGGCAGGCTATGGCTACACCTTC.

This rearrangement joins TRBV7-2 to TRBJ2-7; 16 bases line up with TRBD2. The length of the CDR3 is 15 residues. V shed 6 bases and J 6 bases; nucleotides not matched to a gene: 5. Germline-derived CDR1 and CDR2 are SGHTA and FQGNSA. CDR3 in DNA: TGTGCCAGCAGTACGGGACTAGCGGGAGGGTTCGAGCAGTACTTC. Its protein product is CASSTGLAGGFEQYF.

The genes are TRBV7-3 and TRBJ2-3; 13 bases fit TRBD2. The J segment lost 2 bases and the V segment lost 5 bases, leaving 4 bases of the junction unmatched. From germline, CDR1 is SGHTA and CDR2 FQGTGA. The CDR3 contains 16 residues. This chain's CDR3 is CASSPGTSGITDTQYF. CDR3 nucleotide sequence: TGTGCCAGCAGCCCGGGGACTAGCGGGATCACAGATACGCAGTATTTT. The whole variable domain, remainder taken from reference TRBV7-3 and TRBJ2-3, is GAGVSQTPSNKVTEKGKYVELRCDPISGHTALYWYRQSLGQGPEFLIYFQGTGAADDSGLPNDRFFAVRPEGSVSTLKIQRTERGDSAVYLCASSPGTSGITDTQYFGPGTRLTVL.

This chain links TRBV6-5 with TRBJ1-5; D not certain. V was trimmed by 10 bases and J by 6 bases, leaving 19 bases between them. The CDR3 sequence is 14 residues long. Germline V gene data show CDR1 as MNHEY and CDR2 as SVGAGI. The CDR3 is CAIQEGSGGQPQHF. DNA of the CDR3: TGTGCCATTCAGGAGGGATCAGGCGGTCAGCCCCAGCATTTT.

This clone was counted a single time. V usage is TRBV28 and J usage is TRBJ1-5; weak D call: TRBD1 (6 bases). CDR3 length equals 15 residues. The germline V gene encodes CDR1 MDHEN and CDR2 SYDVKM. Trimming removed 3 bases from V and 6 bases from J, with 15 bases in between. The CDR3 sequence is CASSFYRERAQPQHF. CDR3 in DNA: TGTGCCAGCAGTTTTTACAGGGAGCGAGCTCAGCCCCAGCATTTT.